This T cell receptor beta chain is from a study of Ad26.COV2.S vaccination and SARS-CoV-2 variants. This clone was detected only once. The data were produced by immunoSEQ multiplex PCR, yet TCRdb's version contains in-frame clones alone and is incomplete. The table records 300,000 to 350,000 clones, 86% of them present only once. This CDR3 has 14 residues. Germline V gene data show CDR1 as SGHTA and CDR2 as FQGNSA. V was trimmed by 0 bases and J by 1 base, leaving 7 bases between them. The treatment is: around 19 received Ad26.COV2.S at low or high dose, single or two shots; about 5 received placebo; per-sample allocation not given. Specimen acquisition occurred on day 63 following the initial vaccine or placebo injection.

V and J are TRBV7-2 and TRBJ2-7; D gene ambiguous. Sequenced here: peripheral blood, sampled in a trial of Ad26.COV2.S vaccine versus placebo. This clonotype originated in a person aged 18-60 years who received the Ad26.COV2.S COVID-19 vaccine or a placebo. The chain's CDR3 is CASSLAGPSYEQYF. The CDR3 region has the DNA TGTGCCAGCAGCTTAGCGGGCCCATCCTACGAGCAGTACTTC. The variable domain in full, completed from reference TRBV7-2 and TRBJ2-7, reads GAGVSQSPSNKVTEKGKDVELRCDPISGHTALYWYRQSLGQGLEFLIYFQGNSAPDKSGLPSDRFSAERTGGSVSTLTIQRTQQEDSAVYLCASSLAGPSYEQYFGPGTRLTVT.